This T cell receptor (beta chain) was sequenced for a study of response to subunit inactivated influenza vaccine. Findings and limits, study-wide: Each seasonal flu vaccination may recruit only limited new T cells, authors suggested.

One entry per CDR3 protein results from TCRdb running MiXCR on the RT-PCR reads. In the table there are hundreds of thousands of distinct CDR3 sequences, about 15% of which are singletons. Notes on this clonotype: Its antigen is not known.

This CDR3 region has 13 residues. V shed 7 bases and J shed 5 bases, with 11 bases lying between them. Looked up from germline, CDR1 is SGHTA and CDR2 is FQGNSA. This sequence originates from a man aged 45-65 years who received an inactivated influenza vaccine. The specimen comprised PBMCs from blood, sampled approximately 15 days before vaccination. This chain uses TRBV7-2 with TRBJ2-2, with D uncertain. CDR3 region: CASNKDRTGELFF. CDR3 bases: TGTGCCAGCAACAAGGACCGTACCGGGGAGCTGTTTTTT. The full variable domain, with the rest looked up from reference TRBV7-2 and TRBJ2-2, is GAGVSQSPSNKVTEKGKDVELRCDPISGHTALYWYRQSLGQGLEFLIYFQGNSAPDKSGLPSDRFSAERTGGSVSTLTIQRTQQEDSAVYLCASNKDRTGELFFGEGSRLTVL.